This record looks at one TCR beta chain sequence and its context. CDR1 is SGHTA and CDR2 is FQGNSA in the germline V gene. The CDR3 sequence is 13 residues long. The V segment lost 6 bases and the J segment 8 bases; nucleotides outside the gene matches: 9. The sample comes from a study of blood T cell repertoires in COVID-19. Overall study: Some COVID-19 samples were acute and others convalescent; all came from the United States, Italy and Spain.

This table comes from immunoSEQ multiplex PCR, and its TCRdb copy is limited to in-frame clones, with some not included. There are about 190,000 clones in the sample; about 85% occur only once, and 4.9% lies in the top ten. V is TRBV7-2 and J is TRBJ1-2; 7 bases match TRBD1. Sequenced: peripheral blood. The receptor was isolated from a woman over 75 with acute or convalescent COVID-19. The CDR3 nucleotides are TGTGCCAGCAGTCGGGGACAGCGACGGGGCTACACCTTC. Translated, it gives CASSRGQRRGYTF.